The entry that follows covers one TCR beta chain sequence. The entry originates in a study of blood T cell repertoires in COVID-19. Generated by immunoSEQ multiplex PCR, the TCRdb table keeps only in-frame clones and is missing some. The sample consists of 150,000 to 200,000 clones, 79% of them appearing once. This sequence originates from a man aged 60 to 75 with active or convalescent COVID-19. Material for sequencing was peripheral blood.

CDR3 nucleotide sequence: TGTGCCAGCAGCGAGTCTCGCTATACGCAGTATTTT. Translated: CASSESRYTQYF. The V gene is TRBV28, the J gene TRBJ2-3, with no clear D. Looked up from germline, CDR1 is MDHEN and CDR2 is SYDVKM. The CDR3 has 12 amino acids. The germline V and J ends were trimmed by 6 bases and 7 bases, with 11 bases remaining between them. Full variable domain (missing parts from reference TRBV28 and TRBJ2-3): DVKVTQSSRYLVKRTGEKVFLECVQDMDHENMFWYRQDPGLGLRLIYFSYDVKMKEKGDIPEGYSVSREKKERFSLILESASTNQTSMYLCASSESRYTQYFGPGTRLTVL.